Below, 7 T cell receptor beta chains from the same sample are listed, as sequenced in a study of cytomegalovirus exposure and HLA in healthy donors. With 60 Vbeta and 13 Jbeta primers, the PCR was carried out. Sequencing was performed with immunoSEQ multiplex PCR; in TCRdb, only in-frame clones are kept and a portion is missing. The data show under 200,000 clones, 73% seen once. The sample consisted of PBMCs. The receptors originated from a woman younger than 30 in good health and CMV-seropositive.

The CDR3: CASSFAGGQGQPQHF. The CDR3 region has the DNA TGTGCCAGCAGCTTTGCAGGGGGCCAGGGTCAGCCCCAGCATTTT. The chain couples TRBV5-6 to TRBJ1-5; 8 positions agree with TRBD1. The CDR3 is made up of 15 amino acids. The germline CDR1 and CDR2 sequences are SGHDT and YYEEEE. The V segment lost 2 bases and the J segment 6 bases; nucleotides outside the gene matches: 7. Full variable domain (remainder filled in from reference TRBV5-6 and TRBJ1-5): DAGVTQSPTHLIKTRGQQVTLRCSPKSGHDTVSWYQQALGQGPQFIFQYYEEEERQRGNFPDRFSGHQFPNYSSELNVNALLLGDSALYLCASSFAGGQGQPQHFGDGTRLSIL.

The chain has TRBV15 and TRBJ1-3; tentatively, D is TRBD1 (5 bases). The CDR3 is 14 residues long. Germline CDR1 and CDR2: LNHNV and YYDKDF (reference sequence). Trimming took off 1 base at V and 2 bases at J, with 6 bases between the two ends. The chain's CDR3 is CATSRGGAGNTIYF. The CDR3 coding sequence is TGTGCCACCAGCAGAGGGGGGGCTGGAAACACCATATATTTT.

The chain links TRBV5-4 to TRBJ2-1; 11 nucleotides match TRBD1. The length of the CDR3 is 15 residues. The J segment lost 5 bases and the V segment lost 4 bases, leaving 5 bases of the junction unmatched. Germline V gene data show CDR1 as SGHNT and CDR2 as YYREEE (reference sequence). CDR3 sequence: CASSGGTGGNNEQFF. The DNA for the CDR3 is TGTGCCAGCAGCGGAGGGACAGGGGGAAACAATGAGCAGTTCTTC.

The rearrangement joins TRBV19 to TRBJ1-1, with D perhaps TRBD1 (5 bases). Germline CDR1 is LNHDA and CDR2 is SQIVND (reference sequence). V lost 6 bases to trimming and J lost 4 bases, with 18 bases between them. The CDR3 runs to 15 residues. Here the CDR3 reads CASRPQWGGSTEAFF. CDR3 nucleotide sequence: TGTGCCAGTAGGCCCCAGTGGGGGGGAAGCACTGAAGCTTTCTTT.

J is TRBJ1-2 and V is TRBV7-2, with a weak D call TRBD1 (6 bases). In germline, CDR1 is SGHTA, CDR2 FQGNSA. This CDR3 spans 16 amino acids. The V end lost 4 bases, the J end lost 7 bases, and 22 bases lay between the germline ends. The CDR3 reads CASSSPYDRTEGGYTF. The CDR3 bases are TGTGCCAGCAGCTCCCCATACGACAGGACTGAGGGTGGCTACACCTTC.

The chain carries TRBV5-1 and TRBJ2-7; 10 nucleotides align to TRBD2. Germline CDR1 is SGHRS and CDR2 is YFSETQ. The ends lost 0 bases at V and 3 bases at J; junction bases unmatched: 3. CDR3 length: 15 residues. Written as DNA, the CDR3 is TGCGCCAGCAGCTTGGGGACTAGCGGACTCTACGAGCAGTACTTC. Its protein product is CASSLGTSGLYEQYF. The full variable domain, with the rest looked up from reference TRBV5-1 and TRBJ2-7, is KAGVTQTPRYLIKTRGQQVTLSCSPISGHRSVSWYQQTPGQGLQFLFEYFSETQRNKGNFPGRFSGRQFSNSRSEMNVSTLELGDSALYLCASSLGTSGLYEQYFGPGTRLTVT.

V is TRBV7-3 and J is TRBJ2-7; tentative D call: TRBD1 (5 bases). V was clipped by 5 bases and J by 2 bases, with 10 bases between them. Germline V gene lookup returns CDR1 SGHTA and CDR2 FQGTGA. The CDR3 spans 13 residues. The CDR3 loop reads CASSTGQTYEQYF. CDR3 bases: TGTGCCAGCAGCACCGGACAAACCTACGAGCAGTACTTC.